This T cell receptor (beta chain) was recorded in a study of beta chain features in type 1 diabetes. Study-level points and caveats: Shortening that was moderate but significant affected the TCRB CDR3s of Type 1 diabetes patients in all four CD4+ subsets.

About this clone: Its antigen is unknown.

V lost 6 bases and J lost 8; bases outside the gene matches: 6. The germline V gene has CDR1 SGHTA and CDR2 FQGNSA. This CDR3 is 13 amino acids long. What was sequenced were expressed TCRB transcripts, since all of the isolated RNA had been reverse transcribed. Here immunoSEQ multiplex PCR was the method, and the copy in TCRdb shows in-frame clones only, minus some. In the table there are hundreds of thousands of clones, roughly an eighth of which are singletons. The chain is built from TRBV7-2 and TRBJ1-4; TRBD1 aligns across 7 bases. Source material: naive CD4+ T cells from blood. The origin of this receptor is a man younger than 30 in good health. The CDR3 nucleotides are TGTGCCAGCAGGCCAGGGGGTAGCGAAAAACTGTTTTTT. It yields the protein CASRPGGSEKLFF.